This passage covers 30 T cell receptor beta chains from one sample sequenced in a study of blood T cells in healthy people across ages. Primed by a sample-barcoded 5' primer and a J-beta primer mix, a second PCR proceeded for 7 to 11 cycles. One entry per CDR3 protein results from TCRdb running MiXCR on the 5' RACE reads. The table has about 1,500,000 distinct CDR3 sequences, 42% seen once. The sequencing sample was made of blood. These receptors all come from a woman aged 18-30 years in good health.

The chain joins TRBV11-2 to TRBJ1-1; D remains unclear. This CDR3 contains 14 residues. The V and J ends lost 5 bases and 4 bases respectively, with 14 bases between them. Germline CDR1 and CDR2: SGHAT and FQNNGV. In nucleotides, the CDR3 is TGTGCCAGCAGCCCCCCCCTGCAGTCCACTGAAGCTTTCTTT. It yields the protein CASSPPLQSTEAFF.

This chain uses TRBV7-2 with TRBJ1-1; TRBD1 is a possible D gene (5 bases). Germline CDR1 reads SGHTA; CDR2 reads FQGNSA. The germline V and J ends were trimmed by 3 bases and 8 bases, with 7 bases remaining between them. The CDR3 is 11 residues long. CDR3 protein: CASSFEGEAFF. For the CDR3, the DNA is TGTGCCAGCAGCTTTGAGGGGGAAGCTTTCTTT.

The chain combines TRBV20-1 with TRBJ1-4, with a weak D call TRBD1 (5 bases). Per germline, CDR1 DFQATT and CDR2 SNEGSKA (reference sequence). The CDR3 has 15 residues. V shed 3 bases and J shed 5 bases, with 16 bases lying between them. CDR3 sequence (DNA): TGCAGTGCTAGGGCATCCGGGACGGCAAATGAAAAACTGTTTTTT. Translated, it gives CSARASGTANEKLFF.

The V call is TRBV3-1, the J call TRBJ2-5, with TRBD2 matching 7 bases. CDR1 LGHDT and CDR2 YNNKEL come from the germline V gene (reference sequence). With 4 bases clipped from V and 11 bases from J, the junction kept 19 bases outside the gene matches. The CDR3 spans 16 residues. The CDR3: CASSPGTTTRPGEQYF. As DNA, the CDR3 is TGTGCCAGCAGCCCCGGGACTACAACTCGTCCGGGGGAGCAGTACTTC.

This clonotype was detected a few times. DNA for the CDR3: TGTGCCAGCAGGTCCGCAGGGGTCGATCAGCCCCAGCATTTT. Translating it yields CASRSAGVDQPQHF. The chain combines TRBV12-3 or TRBV12-4 with TRBJ1-5, with D possibly matching TRBD1 (6 bases). The CDR3 sequence is 14 residues long. V lost 6 bases and J 5 bases, leaving 14 bases between the germline ends.

This clonotype has at least ten counts. The chain carries TRBV2 and TRBJ2-3; 11 positions match TRBD2. The germline V gene encodes CDR1 SNHLY and CDR2 FYNNEI. V lost 0 bases and J lost 6; bases outside the gene matches: 2. This CDR3 comprises 15 residues. CDR3 bases: TGTGCCAGCAGTGAAGCGACTAGCGGGGTGGATACGCAGTATTTT. Its protein is CASSEATSGVDTQYF. Full variable domain (rest looked up from reference TRBV2 and TRBJ2-3): EPEVTQTPSHQVTQMGQEVILRCVPISNHLYFYWYRQILGQKVEFLVSFYNNEISEKSEIFDDQFSVERPDGSNFTLKIRSTKLEDSAMYFCASSEATSGVDTQYFGPGTRLTVL.

This clonotype was detected only a few times. The J gene is TRBJ2-7, the V gene TRBV27; D is undetermined. The J call is uncertain, as TRBJ2-5 better fits the DNA end. In germline, CDR1 is MNHEY, CDR2 SMNVEV (reference sequence). This CDR3 is built from 14 residues. The CDR3 nucleotides read TGTGCCAGCAGTTTCACTAAGGCACAAGAGACCCAGTACTTC. It is translated as CASSFTKAQETQYF.

This clonotype was seen a handful of times. The chain is built from TRBV7-9 and TRBJ1-5; D not resolved. Trimming left V 1 base short and J 1 base short, with 11 bases between. Germline V gives CDR1 SEHNR, CDR2 FQNEAQ (reference sequence). The CDR3 consists of 16 residues. CDR3 amino acids: CASSLGEIRSNQPQHF. CDR3 in DNA: TGTGCCAGCAGCTTAGGAGAGATTCGGAGCAATCAGCCCCAGCATTTT.

CDR3: CASSPGLYTGELFF. The CDR3 DNA reads TGTGCCAGCAGTCCGGGACTATACACCGGGGAGCTGTTTTTT. V and J are TRBV12-3 or TRBV12-4 and TRBJ2-2; 7 bases map to TRBD2. V dropped 5 bases and J dropped 3; count of bases not matched to a gene: 3. The CDR3 has 14 residues.

The sample holds a few counts of this clonotype. This chain uses TRBV9 with TRBJ2-5; no clear D. The J call could be wrong; TRBJ2-7 is a better fit for the DNA end. This CDR3 comprises 15 residues. Germline V gene lookup returns CDR1 SGDLS and CDR2 YYNGEE. This CDR3 is CASSESGPYRYEQYF. CDR3 DNA: TGTGCCAGCAGCGAATCCGGGCCCTACAGATACGAGCAGTACTTC.

The V and J genes are TRBV20-1 and TRBJ2-1; tentatively, D is TRBD2 (6 bases). The CDR3 spans 13 residues. Per the germline V gene, CDR1 is DFQATT and CDR2 is SNEGSKA (reference sequence). CDR3 DNA: TGCGGGCCGGTAGGAGGGTCCCACAATGAGCAGTTCTTC. Translated: CGPVGGSHNEQFF.

This chain joins TRBV19 and TRBJ1-5; weak D call: TRBD1 (5 bases). The CDR3 is made up of 13 amino acids. CDR1 and CDR2 (germline): LNHDA, SQIVND (reference sequence). The V end lost 4 bases, the J end lost 6 bases, and 10 bases lay between the germline ends. The CDR3 reads CASSTGGGQPQHF. CDR3 nucleotides: TGTGCCAGTAGTACTGGGGGGGGTCAGCCCCAGCATTTT.

This chain joins TRBV12-5 and TRBJ2-2; D is possibly TRBD1 (5 bases). Trimming stripped 3 bases from V and 4 bases from J, with 9 bases between. The germline CDR1 and CDR2 sequences are LGHNT and FRNRAP. The CDR3 is 14 amino acids. The CDR3 loop is CASGLGETTGELFF. The CDR3 DNA reads TGTGCTAGTGGTTTAGGGGAAACCACCGGGGAGCTGTTTTTT.

J is TRBJ2-1 and V is TRBV5-1; 10 bases match TRBD1. The CDR3 totals 15 residues. The J segment lost 6 bases and the V segment lost 0 bases, leaving 3 bases of the junction unmatched. Germline values: CDR1 SGHRS, CDR2 YFSETQ. The CDR3: CASSLDGQGGNEQFF. CDR3 sequence (DNA): TGCGCCAGCAGCTTGGACGGACAGGGGGGCAATGAGCAGTTCTTC.

The gene calls are TRBV3-1 and TRBJ1-2; D may be TRBD1 (5 bases). This CDR3 spans 14 amino acids. CDR1 and CDR2 from the germline V gene are LGHDT and YNNKEL (reference sequence). V gave up 8 bases and J gave up 4 bases, with 17 bases separating them. The CDR3 nucleotides read TGTGCCAGCCGGCCCTCGGGACCGGTCTATGGCTACACCTTC. The encoded protein is CASRPSGPVYGYTF.

This clonotype was seen a few times. The CDR3 loop reads CSVGNAEAFF. The CDR3 DNA is TGCAGCGTTGGAAATGCTGAAGCTTTCTTT. The chain recombines TRBV29-1 with TRBJ1-1; D is ambiguous. Trimming took off 4 bases at V and 6 bases at J, with 6 bases between the two ends. The CDR3 runs to 10 residues. CDR1 is SQVTM, CDR2 ANQGSEA, per germline.

In its sample, this clonotype was seen a few times. This chain joins TRBV2 and TRBJ2-7; D is possibly TRBD1 (6 bases). Trimming took 6 bases from V and 0 from J, leaving 12 bases between them. The germline V gene encodes CDR1 SNHLY and CDR2 FYNNEI. This CDR3 contains 14 residues. The CDR3 DNA is TGTGCCAGCAGGGACAGCTCCAGCTCCTACGAGCAGTACTTC. Amino acids: CASRDSSSSYEQYF.

The V gene is TRBV5-1, the J gene TRBJ2-4, with 9 bases matching TRBD2. The J call may be faulty, since TRBJ2-5 better matches the DNA end. CDR3 length equals 14 residues. Germline CDR1 reads SGHRS; CDR2 reads YFSETQ. The CDR3 DNA is TGCGCCAGCAGCGGGACTAGCAGGCAAGAGACCCAGTACTTC. Translated: CASSGTSRQETQYF.

The rearrangement joins TRBV10-3 to TRBJ2-7; 10 bases line up with TRBD2. With V trimmed by 6 bases and J by 7 bases, 12 bases remained unmatched. The CDR3 sequence is 15 residues long. Germline V gene sequence: CDR1 ENHRY, CDR2 SYGVKD. The CDR3 sequence: CAISPTSGRYNEQYF. CDR3 nucleotide sequence: TGTGCCATCAGCCCGACTAGCGGGCGATACAATGAGCAGTACTTC.

In its sample, this clonotype was seen once. The chain links TRBV7-6 to TRBJ2-1; tentatively, D is TRBD2 (6 bases). Germline assignment: CDR1 SGHVS and CDR2 FNYEAQ. This CDR3 contains 15 residues. The V gene lost 4 bases and the J gene lost 4 bases, with 14 bases spanning the gap. The CDR3 here is CASSSPTRGYNEQFF. CDR3 in DNA: TGTGCCAGCAGCTCTCCGACTAGAGGATACAATGAGCAGTTCTTC.

This clonotype was recorded only once. This sequence joins TRBV20-1 and TRBJ2-3; 7 nucleotides line up with TRBD2. The V gene's germline CDR1 is DFQATT and CDR2 SNEGSKA (reference sequence). CDR3 size: 15 residues. V was pared by 6 bases and J by 2 bases, with 11 bases of the junction left unmatched. The CDR3 DNA sequence: TGCAGTGCCATCCCTACTAGCGCCAACACAGATACGCAGTATTTT. This gives the protein CSAIPTSANTDTQYF.

This rearrangement joins TRBV3-1 to TRBJ2-3; the match to TRBD2 covers 7 bases. CDR3 length: 12 amino acids. The germline V gene encodes CDR1 LGHDT and CDR2 YNNKEL (reference sequence). V lost 8 bases and J lost 7; bases outside the gene matches: 6. In DNA, the CDR3 is TGTGCCAGCGGGGGGGGGTTATATACGCAGTATTTT. This sequence encodes CASGGGLYTQYF.

The rearrangement links TRBV6-5 to TRBJ2-7; the D is unclear. This CDR3 is 15 amino acids long. CDR1 MNHEY and CDR2 SVGAGI come from the germline V gene. V was cut by 2 bases and J by 1 base, with 12 bases left in between. The CDR3 spells CASSYGHPQSYEQYF. Written as DNA, the CDR3 is TGTGCCAGCAGTTACGGCCATCCTCAATCCTACGAGCAGTACTTC.

A few counts support this clonotype. This chain uses TRBV6-5 with TRBJ1-2, with TRBD1 as a possible D gene (5 bases). Per the germline V gene, CDR1 is MNHEY and CDR2 is SVGAGI. The CDR3 has 12 residues. V dropped 5 bases and J dropped 8 bases, with 12 bases sitting between them. The CDR3 bases are TGTGCCAGCAGTCTAGGGGATCGGGGCTACACCTTC. Its protein is CASSLGDRGYTF.

This clonotype was counted a few times. The chain combines TRBV2 with TRBJ2-3; D is undetermined. The CDR3 contains 14 residues. Deletions cut 3 bases from V and 2 bases from J, with 9 bases between. Germline CDR1 reads SNHLY; CDR2 reads FYNNEI. As DNA, the CDR3 is TGTGCCAGCAGTGATAACCGCGACACAGATACGCAGTATTTT. This gives the protein CASSDNRDTDTQYF. Using reference TRBV2 and TRBJ2-3 for the parts outside the CDR3, the full variable domain is EPEVTQTPSHQVTQMGQEVILRCVPISNHLYFYWYRQILGQKVEFLVSFYNNEISEKSEIFDDQFSVERPDGSNFTLKIRSTKLEDSAMYFCASSDNRDTDTQYFGPGTRLTVL.

This clonotype was found a few times. This chain connects TRBV12-3 or TRBV12-4 to TRBJ2-5; no firm D call. Deletions cut 3 bases from V and 5 bases from J, with 7 bases between. The CDR3 runs to 12 residues. The CDR3 spells CASSFVMETQYF. CDR3 in DNA: TGTGCCAGCAGTTTCGTCATGGAGACCCAGTACTTC.

The V and J genes are TRBV11-2 and TRBJ2-1, with a weak D call TRBD2 (5 bases). CDR1 SGHAT and CDR2 FQNNGV come from the germline V gene. The ends were cut back, 5 bases at V and 8 bases at J, with 25 bases in the middle. The CDR3 is made up of 17 amino acids. The CDR3 DNA sequence: TGTGCCAGCAGCAGAGGACTTATGAGCGAGAGCATGGATGAGCAGTTCTTC. Its translation: CASSRGLMSESMDEQFF.

Remarks on this clonotype: Compared with germline, one end of the junction differs, possibly owing to a read error. V is TRBV24-1 and J is TRBJ2-2, with TRBD2 matching over 8 bases. Germline CDR1 reads KGHDR; CDR2 reads SFDVKD. The CDR3 has 18 residues. This CDR3 reads CATSGVSGGLTYTGGLFF. Here the CDR3 DNA reads TGTGCCACCAGTGGGGTGAGCGGGGGCCTAACATATACCGGGGGGCTGTTTTTT.

The chain links TRBV24-1 to TRBJ2-1; unclear D gene. The CDR3 has 15 amino acids. Germline assignment: CDR1 KGHDR and CDR2 SFDVKD. Trimming shortened V by 3 bases and J by 5 bases, and 13 bases separated the two germline ends. The CDR3 is CATSDPLTQNNEQFF. In nucleotides, the CDR3 is TGTGCCACCAGTGATCCCCTGACCCAAAACAATGAGCAGTTCTTC.

The DNA of the CDR3 is TGTGCCAGCAGCTTAAATATCGGAGGGACCGGGGAGCTGTTTTTT. Translation gives CASSLNIGGTGELFF. J is TRBJ2-2 and V is TRBV7-8; D might be TRBD2 (6 bases). V lost 2 bases to trimming and J lost 5 bases, with 12 bases between them. CDR3 length: 15 residues. Germline assignment: CDR1 SGHVS and CDR2 FQNEAQ. The variable domain in full, with the rest retrieved from reference TRBV7-8 and TRBJ2-2, is GAGVSQSPRYKVAKRGQDVALRCDPISGHVSLFWYQQALGQGPEFLTYFQNEAQLDKSGLPSDRFFAERPEGSVSTLKIQRTQQEDSAVYLCASSLNIGGTGELFFGEGSRLTVL.